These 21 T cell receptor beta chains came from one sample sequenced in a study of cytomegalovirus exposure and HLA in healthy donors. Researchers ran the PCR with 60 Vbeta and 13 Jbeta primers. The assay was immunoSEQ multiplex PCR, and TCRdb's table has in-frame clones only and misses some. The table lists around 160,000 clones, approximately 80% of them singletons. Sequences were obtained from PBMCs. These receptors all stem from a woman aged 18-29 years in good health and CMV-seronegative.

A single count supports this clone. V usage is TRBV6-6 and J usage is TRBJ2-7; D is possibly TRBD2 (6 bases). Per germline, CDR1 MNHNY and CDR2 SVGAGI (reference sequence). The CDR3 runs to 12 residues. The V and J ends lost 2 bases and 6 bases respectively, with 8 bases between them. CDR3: CASSYRGTEQYF. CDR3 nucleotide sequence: TGTGCCAGCAGTTACCGGGGGACCGAGCAGTACTTC.

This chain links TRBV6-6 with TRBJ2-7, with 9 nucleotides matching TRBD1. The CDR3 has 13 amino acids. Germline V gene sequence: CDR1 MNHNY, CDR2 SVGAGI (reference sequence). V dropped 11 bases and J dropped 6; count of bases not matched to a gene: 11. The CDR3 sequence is CAGAAGQGIEQYF. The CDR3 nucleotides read TGTGCCGGTGCCGCGGGACAGGGTATCGAGCAGTACTTC.

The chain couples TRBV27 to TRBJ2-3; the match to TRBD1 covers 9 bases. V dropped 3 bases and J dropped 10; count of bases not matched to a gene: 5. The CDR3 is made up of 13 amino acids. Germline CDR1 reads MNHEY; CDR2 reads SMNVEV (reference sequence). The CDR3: CASSFLQGAAQYF. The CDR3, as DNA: TGTGCCAGCAGTTTCCTACAGGGGGCGGCGCAGTATTTT.

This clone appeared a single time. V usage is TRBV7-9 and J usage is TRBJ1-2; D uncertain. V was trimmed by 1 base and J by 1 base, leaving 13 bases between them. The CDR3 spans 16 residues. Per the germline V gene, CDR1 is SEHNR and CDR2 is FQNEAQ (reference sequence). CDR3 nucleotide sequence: TGTGCCAGCAGCTTAGGTGCACACGAATTTAACTATGGCTACACCTTC. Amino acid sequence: CASSLGAHEFNYGYTF. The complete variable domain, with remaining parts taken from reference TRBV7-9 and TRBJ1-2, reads DTGVSQNPRHKITKRGQNVTFRCDPISEHNRLYWYRQTLGQGPEFLTYFQNEAQLEKSRLLSDRFSAERPKGSFSTLEIQRTEQGDSAMYLCASSLGAHEFNYGYTFGSGTRLTVV.

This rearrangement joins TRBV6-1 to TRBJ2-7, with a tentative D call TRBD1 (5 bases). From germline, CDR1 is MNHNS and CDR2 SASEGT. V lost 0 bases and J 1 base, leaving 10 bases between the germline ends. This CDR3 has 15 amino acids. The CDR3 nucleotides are TGTGCCAGCAGTGAAGCCGACAGCCTATCCTACGAGCAGTACTTC. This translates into CASSEADSLSYEQYF.

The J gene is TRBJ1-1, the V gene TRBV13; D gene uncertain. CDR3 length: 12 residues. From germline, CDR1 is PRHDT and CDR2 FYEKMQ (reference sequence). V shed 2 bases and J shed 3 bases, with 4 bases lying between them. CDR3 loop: CASSLRDTEAFF. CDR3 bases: TGTGCCAGCAGCTTACGCGACACTGAAGCTTTCTTT.

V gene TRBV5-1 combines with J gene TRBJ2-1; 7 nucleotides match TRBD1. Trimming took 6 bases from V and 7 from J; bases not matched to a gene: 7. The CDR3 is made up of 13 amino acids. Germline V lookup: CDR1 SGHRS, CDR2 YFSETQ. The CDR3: CASTHDRANEQFF. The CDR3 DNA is TGCGCCAGCACCCACGACAGGGCAAATGAGCAGTTCTTC. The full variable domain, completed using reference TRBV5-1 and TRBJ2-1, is KAGVTQTPRYLIKTRGQQVTLSCSPISGHRSVSWYQQTPGQGLQFLFEYFSETQRNKGNFPGRFSGRQFSNSRSEMNVSTLELGDSALYLCASTHDRANEQFFGPGTRLTVL.

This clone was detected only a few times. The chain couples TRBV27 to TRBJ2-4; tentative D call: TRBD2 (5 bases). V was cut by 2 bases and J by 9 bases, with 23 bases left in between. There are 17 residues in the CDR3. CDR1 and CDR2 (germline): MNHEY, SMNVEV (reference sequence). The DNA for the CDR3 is TGTGCCAGCAGTTTAATGACTAAAGTCCAAGGGCCAAGCATTCAGTACTTC. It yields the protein CASSLMTKVQGPSIQYF.

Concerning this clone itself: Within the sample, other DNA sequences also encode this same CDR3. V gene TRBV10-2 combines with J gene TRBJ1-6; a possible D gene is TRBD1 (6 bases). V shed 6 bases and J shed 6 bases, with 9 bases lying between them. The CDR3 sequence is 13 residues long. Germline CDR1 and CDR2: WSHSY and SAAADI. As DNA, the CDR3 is TGCGCCAGCAGCGGGACAAGTAATTCACCCCTCCACTTT. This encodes CASSGTSNSPLHF.

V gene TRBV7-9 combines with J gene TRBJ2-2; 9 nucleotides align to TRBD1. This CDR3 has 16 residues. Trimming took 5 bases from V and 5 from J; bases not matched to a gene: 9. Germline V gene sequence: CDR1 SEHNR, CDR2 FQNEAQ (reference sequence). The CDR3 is CASSGMNRGRTGELFF. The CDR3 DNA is TGTGCCAGCAGCGGAATGAACAGGGGGCGTACCGGGGAGCTGTTTTTT. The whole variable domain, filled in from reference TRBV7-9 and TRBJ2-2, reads DTGVSQNPRHKITKRGQNVTFRCDPISEHNRLYWYRQTLGQGPEFLTYFQNEAQLEKSRLLSDRFSAERPKGSFSTLEIQRTEQGDSAMYLCASSGMNRGRTGELFFGEGSRLTVL.

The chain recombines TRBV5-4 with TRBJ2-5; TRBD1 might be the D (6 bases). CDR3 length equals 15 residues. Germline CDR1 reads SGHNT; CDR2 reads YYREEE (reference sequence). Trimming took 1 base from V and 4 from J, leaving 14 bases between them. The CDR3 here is CASSLKSGVAETQYF. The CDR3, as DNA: TGTGCCAGCAGCTTGAAATCAGGGGTGGCAGAGACCCAGTACTTC.

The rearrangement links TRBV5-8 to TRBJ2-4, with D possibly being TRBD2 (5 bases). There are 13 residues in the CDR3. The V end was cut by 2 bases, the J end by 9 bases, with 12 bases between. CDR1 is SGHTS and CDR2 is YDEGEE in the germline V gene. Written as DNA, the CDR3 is TGTGCCAGCAGCTTCCCCGGGGTGGGCATTCAGTACTTC. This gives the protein CASSFPGVGIQYF.

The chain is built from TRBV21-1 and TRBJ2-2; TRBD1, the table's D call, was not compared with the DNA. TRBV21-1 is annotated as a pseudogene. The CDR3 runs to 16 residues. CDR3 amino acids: CASRAEGETGRGELFF. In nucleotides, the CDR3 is TGTGCCAGCCGGGCGGAAGGGGAGACAGGGAGGGGGGAGCTGTTTTTT.

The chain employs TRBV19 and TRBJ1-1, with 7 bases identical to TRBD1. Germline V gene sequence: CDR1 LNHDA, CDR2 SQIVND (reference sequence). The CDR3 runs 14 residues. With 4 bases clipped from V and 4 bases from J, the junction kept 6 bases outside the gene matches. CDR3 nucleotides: TGTGCCAGTAGTACTGGACAGGAATTCACTGAAGCTTTCTTT. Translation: CASSTGQEFTEAFF.

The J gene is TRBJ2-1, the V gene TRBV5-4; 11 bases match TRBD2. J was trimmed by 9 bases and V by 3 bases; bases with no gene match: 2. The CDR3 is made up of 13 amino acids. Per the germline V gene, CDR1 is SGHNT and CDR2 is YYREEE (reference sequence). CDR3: CASSWGLAAEQFF. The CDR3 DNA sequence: TGTGCCAGCAGCTGGGGACTAGCGGCTGAGCAGTTCTTC.

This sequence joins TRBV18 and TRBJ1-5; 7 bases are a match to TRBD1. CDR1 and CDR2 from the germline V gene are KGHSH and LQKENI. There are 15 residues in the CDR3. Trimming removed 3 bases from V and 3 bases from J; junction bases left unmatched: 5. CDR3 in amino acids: CASSPNRGPNQPQHF. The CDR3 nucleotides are TGTGCCAGCTCACCGAACAGGGGCCCCAATCAGCCCCAGCATTTT.

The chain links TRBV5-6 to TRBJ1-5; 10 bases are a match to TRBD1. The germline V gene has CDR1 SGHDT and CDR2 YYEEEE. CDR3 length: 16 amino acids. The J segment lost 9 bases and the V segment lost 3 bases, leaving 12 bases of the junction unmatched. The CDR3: CASSSLGQGPTGPQHF. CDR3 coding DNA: TGTGCCAGCAGCTCTTTGGGACAGGGGCCTACGGGGCCCCAGCATTTT. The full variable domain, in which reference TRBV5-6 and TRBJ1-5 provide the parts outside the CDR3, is DAGVTQSPTHLIKTRGQQVTLRCSPKSGHDTVSWYQQALGQGPQFIFQYYEEEERQRGNFPDRFSGHQFPNYSSELNVNALLLGDSALYLCASSSLGQGPTGPQHFGDGTRLSIL.

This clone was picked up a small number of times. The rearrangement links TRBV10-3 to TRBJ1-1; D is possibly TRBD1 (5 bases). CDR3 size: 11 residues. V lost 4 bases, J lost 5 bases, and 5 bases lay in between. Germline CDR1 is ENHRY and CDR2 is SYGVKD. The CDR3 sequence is CAISAGTEAFF. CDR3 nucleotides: TGTGCCATCAGTGCAGGGACTGAAGCTTTCTTT.

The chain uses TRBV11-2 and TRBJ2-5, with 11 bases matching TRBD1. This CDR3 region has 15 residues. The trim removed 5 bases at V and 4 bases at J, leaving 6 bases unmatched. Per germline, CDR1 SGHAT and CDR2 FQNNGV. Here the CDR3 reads CASSLGQGAVETQYF. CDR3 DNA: TGTGCCAGCAGCCTCGGACAGGGGGCTGTAGAGACCCAGTACTTC.

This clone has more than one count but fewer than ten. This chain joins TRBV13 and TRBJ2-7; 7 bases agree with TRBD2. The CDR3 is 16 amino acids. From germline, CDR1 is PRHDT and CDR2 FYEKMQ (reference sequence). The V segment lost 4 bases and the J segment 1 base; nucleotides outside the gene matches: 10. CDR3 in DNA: TGTGCCAGCAGCTCGCTGACTAGCTCCCTTTCCTACGAGCAGTACTTC. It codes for CASSSLTSSLSYEQYF.

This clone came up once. The CDR3, as DNA: TGTGCCAGCAGCCAAGTACAGGGGGATTCCTACGAGCAGTACTTC. As protein: CASSQVQGDSYEQYF. The chain combines TRBV4-2 with TRBJ2-7; 8 bases line up with TRBD1. CDR1 is LGHNA and CDR2 is YNFKEQ in the germline V gene. V dropped 1 base and J dropped 1; count of bases not matched to a gene: 3. The CDR3 has 15 amino acids.